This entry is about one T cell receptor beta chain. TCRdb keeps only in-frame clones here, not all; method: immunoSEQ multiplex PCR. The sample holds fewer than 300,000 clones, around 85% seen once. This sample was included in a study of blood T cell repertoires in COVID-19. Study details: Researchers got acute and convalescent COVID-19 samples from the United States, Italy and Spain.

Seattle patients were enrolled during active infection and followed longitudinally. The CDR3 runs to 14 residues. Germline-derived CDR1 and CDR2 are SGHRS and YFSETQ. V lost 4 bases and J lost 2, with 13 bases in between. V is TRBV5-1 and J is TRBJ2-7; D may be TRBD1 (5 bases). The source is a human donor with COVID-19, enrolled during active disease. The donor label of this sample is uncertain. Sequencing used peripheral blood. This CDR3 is CASSPGQSAYEQYF. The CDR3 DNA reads TGCGCCAGCAGCCCCGGACAAAGCGCCTACGAGCAGTACTTC.